The next 17 T cell receptor beta chains were all read from a single sample in a study of T cells in Graves' hyperthyroidism and ophthalmopathy (dated by TCRdb to the late 2010s). The method was multiplex PCR. This sample was sequenced with an Illumina HiSeq 2000. Amplification of TCR beta CDR3 regions was carried out from RNA transcripts. The TCR CDR3 was subjected to a first round of RT-PCR using the HTBI primer set and the Qiagen OneStep RT-PCR kit. TCRdb trimmed the raw reads at Q25, called clones with MiXCR and kept productive beta chains. A single entry per CDR3 protein holds the most common genes and DNA from its merged rows. In this sample the table shows 250,000 or so distinct CDR3 sequences, 12% to 15% of which occur a single time. Jointly, the top ten make up 30% to 35% of the sample. Material for sequencing was blood. The receptors were sampled from a woman aged 50 to 60 with Graves' hyperthyroidism that later progressed to Graves' ophthalmopathy.

This clonotype has more than one count but fewer than ten. This chain links TRBV9 with TRBJ1-1, with no clear D. CDR3 length equals 12 residues. Trimming removed 0 bases from V and 6 bases from J, with 6 bases in between. Germline V gene lookup returns CDR1 SGDLS and CDR2 YYNGEE. Here the CDR3 DNA reads TGTGCCAGCAGCGTAGGGGGAGCTGAAGCTTTCTTT. The encoded protein is CASSVGGAEAFF.

There are many counts of this clonotype. The rearrangement uses TRBV5-1 and TRBJ2-2; D is unclear. This CDR3 has 13 residues. The V gene lost 0 bases and the J gene lost 6 bases, with 6 bases spanning the gap. CDR1 SGHRS and CDR2 YFSETQ come from the germline V gene. CDR3 DNA: TGCGCCAGCAGCTTGGAGCTGCCCGGGGAGCTGTTTTTT. As protein: CASSLELPGELFF.

In its sample, this clonotype was seen many times. The gene calls are TRBV9 and TRBJ2-7; D remains unclear. CDR3 size: 13 residues. CDR1 and CDR2 (germline): SGDLS, YYNGEE. Between the trimmed V and J ends, which lost 0 bases and 0 bases, there was a span of 4 bases. The CDR3 loop reads CASSVEVSYEQYF. The DNA of the CDR3 is TGTGCCAGCAGCGTAGAGGTCTCCTACGAGCAGTACTTC.

In this sample, this clonotype turned up once. At one end, the junction sequence differs from germline, possibly due to a read error. The genes are TRBV7-9 and TRBJ2-3; possible D gene TRBD2, 7 bases. CDR1 and CDR2 (germline): SEHNR, FQNEAQ (reference sequence). This CDR3 region has 16 residues. The DNA of the CDR3 is TGTGCCAGCAGCTTGGGGGCTAGCGGAGGCACAGGTACGCAGTATTTT. Translated, it gives CASSLGASGGTGTQYF.

This clonotype was seen more than once but under ten times. This chain connects TRBV9 to TRBJ1-2; 7 bases are shared with TRBD1. The length of the CDR3 is 14 residues. The germline V gene has CDR1 SGDLS and CDR2 YYNGEE. The V and J ends lost 5 bases and 7 bases, in that order; junction bases with no gene match: 11. The CDR3 sequence is CASRQGTNFRGYTF. Written as DNA, the CDR3 is TGTGCCAGCAGACAGGGGACGAACTTCCGTGGCTACACCTTC.

The CDR3 bases are TGTGCCAGCAGTTACTGGCAGGAGGGCTCACCCCTCCACTTT. Translated: CASSYWQEGSPLHF. The chain is built from TRBV6-2 or TRBV6-3 and TRBJ1-6; the D is unclear. V lost 1 base to trimming and J lost 10 bases, with 11 bases between them. The CDR3 covers 14 residues. Per the germline V gene, CDR1 is MNHEY and CDR2 is SVGEGT.

With respect to this clonotype: Being one base from a much bigger clone, this may be a read error. The V and J genes are TRBV11-3 and TRBJ2-3; D is possibly TRBD2 (5 bases). The CDR3 length is 13 residues. Germline V gives CDR1 SGHNT, CDR2 YENEEA. CDR3 sequence: CAGSLARGDTQYF. CDR3 in DNA: TGTGCCGGCAGCTTAGCGAGAGGGGATACGCAGTATTTT.

This chain connects TRBV4-1 to TRBJ2-1; 10 bases fit TRBD2. The germline CDR1 and CDR2 sequences are MGHRA and YSYEKL. J gave up 0 bases and V 5 bases, and 7 bases lay outside the gene matches. There are 17 residues in the CDR3. The DNA for the CDR3 is TGCGCCAGCAGCTTCCGGACTAGCGGACTCTCCTACAATGAGCAGTTCTTC. Translated, it gives CASSFRTSGLSYNEQFF.

This clonotype was observed a handful of times. V and J are TRBV20-1 and TRBJ2-3; the D gene is possibly TRBD2 (6 bases). This CDR3 has 15 amino acids. Trimming cost V 5 bases and J 2 bases, with 17 bases left between them. Germline assignment: CDR1 DFQATT and CDR2 SNEGSKA (reference sequence). DNA for the CDR3: TGCAGTGCTCATCCCTTTAGCGGCCTCACAGATACGCAGTATTTT. This encodes CSAHPFSGLTDTQYF.

This clonotype has a handful of counts. CDR3: CASSIQGGHSGNTIYF. CDR3 nucleotide sequence: TGTGCCAGCAGTATACAGGGGGGCCACTCTGGAAACACCATATATTTT. The chain has TRBV7-9 and TRBJ1-3; 8 bases are shared with TRBD1. The V and J ends lost 6 bases and 0 bases, in that order; junction bases with no gene match: 7. CDR1 and CDR2 (germline): SEHNR, FQNEAQ (reference sequence). The CDR3 contains 16 residues. The full variable domain, its missing parts supplied by reference TRBV7-9 and TRBJ1-3, is DTGVSQNPRHKITKRGQNVTFRCDPISEHNRLYWYRQTLGQGPEFLTYFQNEAQLEKSRLLSDRFSAERPKGSFSTLEIQRTEQGDSAMYLCASSIQGGHSGNTIYFGEGSWLTVV.

There are many counts of this clonotype. The rearrangement joins TRBV19 to TRBJ1-1, with 8 bases matching TRBD1. The germline CDR1 and CDR2 sequences are LNHDA and SQIVND (reference sequence). Germline trimming cut 6 bases from V and 3 bases from J; bases unmatched to any gene: 3. The CDR3 runs to 13 residues. The CDR3 region has the DNA TGTGCCAGTAGCAGGACAGGGCACACTGAAGCTTTCTTT. This codes for CASSRTGHTEAFF.

This clonotype appeared many times. V gene TRBV12-3 or TRBV12-4 combines with J gene TRBJ2-7; TRBD1 agrees at 8 bases. V trimming: 4 bases; J trimming: 3 bases; junction bases outside the gene matches: 8. The CDR3 consists of 15 residues. The CDR3 DNA sequence: TGTGCCAGCAGTTATGGACAGGGAAGGAGCTACGAGCAGTACTTC. This encodes CASSYGQGRSYEQYF.

This clonotype was seen a handful of times. The chain is built from TRBV12-3 or TRBV12-4 and TRBJ2-3, with 8 positions matching TRBD1. The CDR3 runs 16 residues. The V and J ends lost 6 bases and 0 bases, in that order; junction bases with no gene match: 8. The CDR3 spells CASRVPTGESTDTQYF. Here the CDR3 DNA reads TGTGCCAGCAGGGTCCCGACAGGGGAAAGCACAGATACGCAGTATTTT.

This clonotype was observed at least ten times. The CDR3 DNA is TGTGCCAGCAGCTTAGCTGTTCGGGAGGGCCAAGAGACCCAGTACTTC. Protein: CASSLAVREGQETQYF. This rearrangement joins TRBV7-2 to TRBJ2-5, with TRBD2 matching over 8 bases. CDR3 length: 16 amino acids. Germline values: CDR1 SGHTA, CDR2 FQGNSA. V dropped 0 bases and J dropped 1; count of bases not matched to a gene: 4.

Ten or more counts support this clonotype. V gene TRBV7-3 combines with J gene TRBJ2-2; 7 positions match TRBD1. The V segment lost 0 bases and the J segment 7 bases; nucleotides outside the gene matches: 11. Germline values: CDR1 SGHTA, CDR2 FQGTGA. This CDR3 is built from 17 residues. CDR3 residues: CASSLTSSTGIHGELFF. In DNA form, the CDR3 reads TGTGCCAGCAGCTTAACATCCTCGACAGGGATCCACGGGGAGCTGTTTTTT. Variable domain in full (rest from reference TRBV7-3 and TRBJ2-2): GAGVSQTPSNKVTEKGKYVELRCDPISGHTALYWYRQSLGQGPEFLIYFQGTGAADDSGLPNDRFFAVRPEGSVSTLKIQRTERGDSAVYLCASSLTSSTGIHGELFFGEGSRLTVL.

In this sample, this clonotype turned up many times. This chain uses TRBV6-1 with TRBJ2-7; possibly TRBD1 for D (5 bases). The CDR3 totals 13 residues. CDR1 MNHNS and CDR2 SASEGT come from the germline V gene. The germline V and J ends were trimmed by 1 base and 4 bases, with 8 bases remaining between them. CDR3 DNA: TGTGCCAGCAGTGAAGTCAGACAGTACGAGCAGTACTTC. This encodes CASSEVRQYEQYF.

This clonotype was picked up many times. This chain connects TRBV20-1 to TRBJ1-1; D perhaps matches TRBD1 (5 bases). V was shortened by 3 bases and J by 0 bases, with 8 bases between the two germline ends. The CDR3 runs 13 residues. Germline CDR1 and CDR2: DFQATT and SNEGSKA (reference sequence). The CDR3, as DNA: TGCAGTGCTAGTGGGGGAGTGAACACTGAAGCTTTCTTT. Translated: CSASGGVNTEAFF.